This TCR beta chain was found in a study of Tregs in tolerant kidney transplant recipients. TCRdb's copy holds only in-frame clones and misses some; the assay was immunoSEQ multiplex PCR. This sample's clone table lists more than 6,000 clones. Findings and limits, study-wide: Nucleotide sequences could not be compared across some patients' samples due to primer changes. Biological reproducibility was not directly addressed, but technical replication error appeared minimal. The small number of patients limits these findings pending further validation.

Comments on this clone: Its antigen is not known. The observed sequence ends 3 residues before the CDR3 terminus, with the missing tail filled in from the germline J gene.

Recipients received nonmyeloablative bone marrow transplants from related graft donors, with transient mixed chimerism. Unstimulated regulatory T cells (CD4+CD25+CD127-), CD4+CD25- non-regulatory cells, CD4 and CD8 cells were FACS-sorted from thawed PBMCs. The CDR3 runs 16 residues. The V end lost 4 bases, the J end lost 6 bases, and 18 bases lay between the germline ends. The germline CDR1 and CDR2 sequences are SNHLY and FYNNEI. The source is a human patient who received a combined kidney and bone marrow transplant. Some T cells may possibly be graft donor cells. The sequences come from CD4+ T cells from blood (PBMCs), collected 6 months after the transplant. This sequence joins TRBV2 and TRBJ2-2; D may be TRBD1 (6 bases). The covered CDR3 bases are TGTGCCAGCAGTGCTCAGAGGATATCAGGGGCCGGGGAG. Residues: CASSAQRISGAGE. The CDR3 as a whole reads CASSAQRISGAGELFF.